The sequence of this T cell receptor beta chain was determined in a study of blood T cell repertoires in COVID-19. Study context: Italy, Spain and the United States were the sources of the convalescent and acute COVID-19 samples. T cells, B-cell-depleted T cells, or PBMCs provided the cDNA or gDNA that served as material.

Source study methods: Reference gene primers were amplified, and this amplification served to estimate nucleated cell counts. The table came from immunoSEQ multiplex PCR; TCRdb's copy has only in-frame clones and leaves some out. V, J and clone size are those of that table, while D and trimming were read from the DNA. The sample lists some 350,000 clones, 90% occurring once. This CDR3 has 16 amino acids. J lost 4 bases, V lost 7 bases, and 14 bases had no gene match. Per germline, CDR1 SQVTM and CDR2 ANQGSEA. The clonotype comes from a man between 18 and 29 years old with active or convalescent COVID-19. The rearrangement uses TRBV29-1 and TRBJ2-3; 10 bases fit TRBD1. The specimen sequenced was peripheral blood. The CDR3 coding sequence is TGCAGCGGAGTAGCCCCGGGGACAGGGGATCCAGATACGCAGTATTTT. It codes for CSGVAPGTGDPDTQYF.